The 24 T cell receptor beta chains presented below share a single source sample, sequenced in a study of beta chain features in type 1 diabetes. Reverse transcribing all isolated RNA meant expressed TCRB transcripts were sequenced. Using immunoSEQ multiplex PCR, the repertoire was profiled, and TCRdb retains in-frame clones only, with some absent. The sample consists of 130,000 or so clones, over 8% of them appearing once. Sequencing used central memory CD4+ T cells from blood. The receptors derive from a middle-aged woman in good health.

This clone was detected many times. Other DNA sequences of this sample code for an identical CDR3. V gene TRBV5-1 combines with J gene TRBJ2-1; 7 bases agree with TRBD1. The germline V gene has CDR1 SGHRS and CDR2 YFSETQ. V lost 0 bases, J lost 6 bases, and 0 bases stayed unmatched. The CDR3 is made up of 13 amino acids. CDR3 sequence (DNA): TGCGCCAGCAGCTTGGGACAGGGCAATGAGCAGTTCTTC. As protein: CASSLGQGNEQFF.

J is TRBJ2-5 and V is TRBV4-1; 7 nucleotides match TRBD1. V shed 5 bases and J 4 bases; nucleotides not matched to a gene: 10. Germline CDR1 reads MGHRA; CDR2 reads YSYEKL. CDR3 size: 15 residues. The CDR3 DNA reads TGCGCCAGCAGCTACCAGGGACAGCCCATAGAGACCCAGTACTTC. Amino acids: CASSYQGQPIETQYF.

Only a few counts were recorded for this clone. The CDR3 nucleotides read TGTGCCAGCAGCTTAGATCTGGCACGGGGTCTAAACGAGCAGTACTTC. Amino acids: CASSLDLARGLNEQYF. The J gene is TRBJ2-7, the V gene TRBV11-2; D is possibly TRBD2 (5 bases). Germline V CDR1 and CDR2: SGHAT, FQNNGV. The V end was cut by 0 bases, the J end by 5 bases, with 17 bases between. The CDR3 is 16 amino acids.

V and J are TRBV11-2 and TRBJ1-2; 8 bases are shared with TRBD1. The trim removed 5 bases at V and 4 bases at J, leaving 6 bases unmatched. The CDR3 is 14 amino acids. Germline CDR1 reads SGHAT; CDR2 reads FQNNGV. CDR3 coding DNA: TGTGCCAGCAGCATCGCGGGGACAGGCTATGGCTACACCTTC. Its translation: CASSIAGTGYGYTF.

The chain has TRBV29-1 and TRBJ2-3; TRBD1 matches at 10 bases. The CDR3 has 15 residues. The germline V gene encodes CDR1 SQVTM and CDR2 ANQGSEA. V shed 3 bases and J 1 base; nucleotides not matched to a gene: 4. In nucleotides, the CDR3 is TGCAGCGTTGAGACCGGGACAGGGGGCACAGATACGCAGTATTTT. Translation: CSVETGTGGTDTQYF.

This clone was seen once. V and J are TRBV5-1 and TRBJ2-3; weak D call: TRBD2 (6 bases). This CDR3 spans 14 amino acids. The germline CDR1 and CDR2 sequences are SGHRS and YFSETQ. V was pared by 4 bases and J by 4 bases, with 13 bases between. DNA of the CDR3: TGCGCCAGCAGCCGAGGCGGGGAGGCAGATACGCAGTATTTT. Protein: CASSRGGEADTQYF.

This clone was counted between two and nine times. V gene TRBV7-2 combines with J gene TRBJ2-4, with 10 bases fitting TRBD1. V dropped 1 base and J dropped 3; count of bases not matched to a gene: 3. The CDR3 extends over 16 amino acids. Germline V gene data show CDR1 as SGHTA and CDR2 as FQGNSA. This CDR3 reads CASSLGGQGLKNIQYF. CDR3 nucleotides: TGTGCCAGCAGCTTAGGGGGACAGGGGCTCAAAAACATTCAGTACTTC.

This clone has just a few counts. The chain couples TRBV18 to TRBJ2-2, with a weak D call TRBD2 (5 bases). Looked up from germline, CDR1 is KGHSH and CDR2 is LQKENI. The CDR3 runs to 15 residues. Trimming cost V 2 bases and J 4 bases, with 11 bases left between them. CDR3 protein: CASSPTRTGTGELFF. The CDR3 DNA sequence: TGTGCCAGCTCACCAACTAGGACTGGCACCGGGGAGCTGTTTTTT.

The rearrangement joins TRBV7-9 to TRBJ1-2; the D is unclear. The length of the CDR3 is 13 residues. Germline V gene sequence: CDR1 SEHNR, CDR2 FQNEAQ (reference sequence). Trimming pared 4 bases from V and 0 bases from J, leaving 6 bases between. For the CDR3, the DNA is TGTGCCAGCAGCTCTCCTTCTAACTATGGCTACACCTTC. Its protein product is CASSSPSNYGYTF.

The CDR3 region is CASSLTAGQAFF. The CDR3 DNA reads as TGTGCCAGCAGCTTAACCGCGGGGCAGGCTTTCTTT. V is TRBV7-2 and J is TRBJ1-1; the D gene is possibly TRBD1 (5 bases). In germline, CDR1 is SGHTA, CDR2 FQGNSA. The CDR3 contains 12 residues. Deletions cut 2 bases from V and 11 bases from J, with 12 bases between.

This chain's CDR3 is CASSPLRGRSLKGAQYF. CDR3 coding DNA: TGTGCCAGCAGCCCCCTAAGGGGGCGCTCCCTCAAAGGGGCCCAGTACTTC. The chain links TRBV7-9 to TRBJ2-5; TRBD1 aligns across 7 bases. The ends lost 5 bases at V and 9 bases at J; junction bases unmatched: 21. This CDR3 region has 17 residues. Per germline, CDR1 SEHNR and CDR2 FQNEAQ (reference sequence).

This clone was found a few times. The same CDR3 also results from other DNA sequences found in this sample. V is TRBV2 and J is TRBJ1-2; 9 bases are a match to TRBD1. The V gene end was trimmed by 8 bases and the J gene end by 6 bases; junction bases not matched to a gene: 4. The CDR3 totals 12 residues. Germline V gives CDR1 SNHLY, CDR2 FYNNEI. CDR3 coding DNA: TGTGCCAGCTCCGGGGACAGGGATGGCTACACCTTC. Translation gives CASSGDRDGYTF. The full variable domain, completed using reference TRBV2 and TRBJ1-2, is EPEVTQTPSHQVTQMGQEVILRCVPISNHLYFYWYRQILGQKVEFLVSFYNNEISEKSEIFDDQFSVERPDGSNFTLKIRSTKLEDSAMYFCASSGDRDGYTFGSGTRLTVV.

This chain uses TRBV15 with TRBJ1-5; 7 bases align to TRBD1. Germline CDR1 LNHNV, CDR2 YYDKDF (reference sequence). V trimming: 1 base; J trimming: 6 bases; junction bases outside the gene matches: 12. This CDR3 comprises 17 residues. This CDR3 is CATSRVPEGAGAQPQHF. The CDR3 DNA follows: TGTGCCACCAGCAGAGTTCCGGAGGGGGCAGGTGCTCAGCCCCAGCATTTT.

The rearrangement joins TRBV11-2 to TRBJ2-5, with TRBD2 matching 7 bases. V lost 3 bases and J lost 3; bases outside the gene matches: 4. The germline gives CDR1 SGHAT, CDR2 FQNNGV. This CDR3 has 14 amino acids. The CDR3 protein is CASSFGGNKETQYF. CDR3 in DNA: TGTGCCAGCAGCTTCGGGGGGAACAAAGAGACCCAGTACTTC.

The rearrangement joins TRBV5-4 to TRBJ1-1, with 7 bases aligning to TRBD1. The CDR3 extends over 13 amino acids. CDR1 SGHNT and CDR2 YYREEE come from the germline V gene (reference sequence). V shed 5 bases, J shed 6 bases, and the junction held 7 bases outside the gene matches. In DNA form, the CDR3 reads TGTGCCAGCAGGGTCGACAGGGCGGCTGAAGCTTTCTTT. Translated: CASRVDRAAEAFF.

The chain links TRBV6-5 to TRBJ1-2; D gene ambiguous. CDR1 and CDR2 (germline): MNHEY, SVGAGI. V dropped 7 bases and J dropped 7 bases, with 19 bases sitting between them. CDR3 size: 14 residues. CDR3 DNA: TGTGCCAGCAATATTAGGACCGCCGGAGGTGGCTACACCTTC. Translation gives CASNIRTAGGGYTF.

The V and J genes are TRBV7-9 and TRBJ2-5; 10 bases fit TRBD2. CDR1 and CDR2 (germline): SEHNR, FQNEAQ (reference sequence). V was clipped by 2 bases and J by 5 bases; unmatched bases: 2. The CDR3 has 14 amino acids. The CDR3 protein is CASSLLAGDETQYF. Here the CDR3 DNA reads TGTGCCAGCAGCTTACTAGCGGGGGATGAGACCCAGTACTTC.

This clone was detected a few times. J is TRBJ2-7 and V is TRBV5-6, with 9 nucleotides matching TRBD1. Germline values: CDR1 SGHDT, CDR2 YYEEEE. Losses at the gene ends were 4 bases for V and 4 bases for J; bases not matched to a gene: 9. The CDR3 loop spans 15 amino acids. CDR3 in amino acids: CASSPGQGSWYEQYF. The DNA for the CDR3 is TGTGCCAGCAGCCCCGGACAGGGGTCTTGGTACGAGCAGTACTTC.

The chain is built from TRBV6-1 and TRBJ2-7, with 8 bases lining up with TRBD1. Trimming cost V 1 base and J 4 bases; bases outside gene matches: 3. Germline V gene sequence: CDR1 MNHNS, CDR2 SASEGT. The CDR3 has 14 residues. CDR3 amino acids: CASSEGTGLYEQYF. The CDR3 bases are TGTGCCAGCAGTGAAGGGACAGGGCTTTACGAGCAGTACTTC.

Only a few counts were recorded for this clone. The gene calls are TRBV19 and TRBJ1-1; no reliable D call. The V and J ends lost 7 bases and 1 base respectively, with 13 bases between them. Germline CDR1 and CDR2: LNHDA and SQIVND (reference sequence). The CDR3 length is 14 residues. The CDR3 sequence is CASNPGRKNTEAFF. As DNA, the CDR3 is TGTGCCAGTAACCCAGGCCGAAAGAACACTGAAGCTTTCTTT.

This clone was counted only a few times. This sequence joins TRBV11-2 and TRBJ1-2, with D possibly being TRBD1 (5 bases). Per germline, CDR1 SGHAT and CDR2 FQNNGV. The CDR3 is 14 amino acids. V gave up 4 bases and J gave up 4 bases, with 13 bases separating them. The CDR3 DNA follows: TGTGCCAGCAGCTCGGGAGGGGATGGCTATGGCTACACCTTC. Its translation: CASSSGGDGYGYTF.

Only a few counts were recorded for this clone. The chain joins TRBV19 to TRBJ2-3; no clear D gene. The CDR3 length is 15 residues. V was clipped by 5 bases and J by 0 bases, with 12 bases between them. From germline, CDR1 is LNHDA and CDR2 SQIVND (reference sequence). The DNA of the CDR3 is TGTGCCAGTAGTTCGGGTCAATCTAGCACAGATACGCAGTATTTT. Protein: CASSSGQSSTDTQYF.

This clone was detected only a few times. The CDR3 reads CASSFSGGNNEQFF. In nucleotides, the CDR3 is TGCGCCAGCAGCTTTAGCGGGGGGAACAATGAGCAGTTCTTC. The chain employs TRBV5-1 and TRBJ2-1, with 10 bases fitting TRBD2. The germline V gene has CDR1 SGHRS and CDR2 YFSETQ. The trim removed 2 bases at V and 5 bases at J, leaving 1 base unmatched. The CDR3 consists of 14 residues.

This clone has just a few counts. V usage is TRBV6-5 and J usage is TRBJ2-1; D is undetermined. The V end lost 3 bases, the J end lost 3 bases, and 6 bases lay between the germline ends. CDR1 is MNHEY and CDR2 is SVGAGI in the germline V gene. The CDR3 totals 13 residues. The CDR3 bases are TGTGCCAGCAGTTATGCAGGCTACAATGAGCAGTTCTTC. It specifies CASSYAGYNEQFF.